Reported below is one T cell receptor beta chain. Its specificity is not known. When the RNA was reverse transcribed, random hexamers were used with an input of about 0.45 to 1 ug. Amplification of TCR beta CDR3 across 54 Vbeta and 13 Jbeta was performed with immunoSEQ multiplex PCR. TCRdb reprocessed the immunoSEQ multiplex PCR reads with MiXCR, giving one entry per CDR3 protein. This table has approximately 90,000 distinct CDR3 sequences, approximately 92% appearing once. This entry is derived from a study of CD8 T cells in Susac syndrome. TCR beta sequencing was performed on blood CD8+ and CD4+ T cells. The CDR3 runs 15 residues. Per germline, CDR1 MNHNY and CDR2 SVGAGI (reference sequence). The V end lost 5 bases, the J end lost 2 bases, and 15 bases lay between the germline ends. Study results and limitations: A relatively small number of individuals underwent TCR sequencing and HLA analysis.

This chain links TRBV6-6 with TRBJ2-5; no reliable D call. The TCR comes from a human donor in good health. The sample consisted of CD8+ T cells from PBMCs. The CDR3 loop reads CASSPRNRPQETQYF. DNA for the CDR3: TGTGCCAGCAGTCCTCGGAACAGACCACAAGAGACCCAGTACTTC.